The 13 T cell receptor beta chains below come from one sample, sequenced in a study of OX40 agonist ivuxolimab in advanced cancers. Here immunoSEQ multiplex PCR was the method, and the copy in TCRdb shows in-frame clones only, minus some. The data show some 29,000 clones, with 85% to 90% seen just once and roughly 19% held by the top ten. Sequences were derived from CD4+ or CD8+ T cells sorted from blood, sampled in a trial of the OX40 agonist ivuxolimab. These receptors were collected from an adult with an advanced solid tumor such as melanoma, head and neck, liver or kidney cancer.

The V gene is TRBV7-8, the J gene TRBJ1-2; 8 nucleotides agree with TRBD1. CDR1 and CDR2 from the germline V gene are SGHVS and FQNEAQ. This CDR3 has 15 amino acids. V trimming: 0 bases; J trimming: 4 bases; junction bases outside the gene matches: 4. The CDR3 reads CASSLAHGTGYGYTF. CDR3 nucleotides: TGTGCCAGCAGCTTAGCGCACGGGACAGGCTATGGCTACACCTTC.

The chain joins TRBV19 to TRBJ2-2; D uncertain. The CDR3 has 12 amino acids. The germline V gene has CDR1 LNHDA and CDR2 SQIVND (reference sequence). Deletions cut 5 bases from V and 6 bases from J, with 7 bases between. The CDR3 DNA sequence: TGTGCCAGTAGTTATGGGCCCGGGGAGCTGTTTTTT. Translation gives CASSYGPGELFF.

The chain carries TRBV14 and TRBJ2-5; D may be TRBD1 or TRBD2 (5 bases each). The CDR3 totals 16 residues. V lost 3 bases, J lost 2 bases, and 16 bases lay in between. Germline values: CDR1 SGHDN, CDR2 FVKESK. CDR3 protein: CASSQGPRDPQETQYF. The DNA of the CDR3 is TGTGCCAGCAGCCAGGGGCCGAGGGACCCACAAGAGACCCAGTACTTC.

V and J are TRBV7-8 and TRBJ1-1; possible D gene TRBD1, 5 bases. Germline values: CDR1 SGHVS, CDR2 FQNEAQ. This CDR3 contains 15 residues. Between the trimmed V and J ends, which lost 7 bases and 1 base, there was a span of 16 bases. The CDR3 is CASKPRGIGNTEAFF. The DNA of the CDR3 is TGTGCCAGCAAACCTCGGGGGATCGGGAACACTGAAGCTTTCTTT.

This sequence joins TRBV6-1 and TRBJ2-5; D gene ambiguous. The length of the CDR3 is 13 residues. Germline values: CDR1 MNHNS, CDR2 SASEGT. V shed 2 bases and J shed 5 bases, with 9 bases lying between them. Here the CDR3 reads CASSEFIGETQYF. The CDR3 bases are TGTGCCAGCAGTGAATTCATTGGGGAGACCCAGTACTTC.

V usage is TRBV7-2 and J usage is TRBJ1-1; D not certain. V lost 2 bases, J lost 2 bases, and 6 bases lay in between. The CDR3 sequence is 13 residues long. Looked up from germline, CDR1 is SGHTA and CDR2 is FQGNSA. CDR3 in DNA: TGTGCCAGCAGCTTATACGGAAACACTGAAGCTTTCTTT. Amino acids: CASSLYGNTEAFF. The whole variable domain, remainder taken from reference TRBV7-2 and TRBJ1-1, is GAGVSQSPSNKVTEKGKDVELRCDPISGHTALYWYRQSLGQGLEFLIYFQGNSAPDKSGLPSDRFSAERTGGSVSTLTIQRTQQEDSAVYLCASSLYGNTEAFFGQGTRLTVV.

The DNA of the CDR3 is TGTGCCAGCAGTTTTAAGCGGGGGGCAGTGAAGAAGTACTTC. Protein product: CASSFKRGAVKKYF. The chain employs TRBV28 and TRBJ2-5; TRBD2 matches 9 bases. The trim removed 3 bases at V and 12 bases at J, leaving 11 bases unmatched. There are 14 residues in the CDR3. Germline loops: CDR1 MDHEN, CDR2 SYDVKM.

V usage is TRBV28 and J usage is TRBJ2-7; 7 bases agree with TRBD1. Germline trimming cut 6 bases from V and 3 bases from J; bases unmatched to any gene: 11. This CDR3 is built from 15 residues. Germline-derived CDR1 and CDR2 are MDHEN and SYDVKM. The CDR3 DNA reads TGTGCCAGCAGCTCACGACAGGGTAGTATCTACGAGCAGTACTTC. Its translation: CASSSRQGSIYEQYF.

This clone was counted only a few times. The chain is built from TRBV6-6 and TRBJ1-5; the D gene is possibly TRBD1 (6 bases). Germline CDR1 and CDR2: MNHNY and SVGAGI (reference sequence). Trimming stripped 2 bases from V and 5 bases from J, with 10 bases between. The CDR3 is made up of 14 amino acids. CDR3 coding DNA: TGTGCCAGCAGTTACATCGAGGGGGATCAGCCCCAGCATTTT. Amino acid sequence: CASSYIEGDQPQHF.

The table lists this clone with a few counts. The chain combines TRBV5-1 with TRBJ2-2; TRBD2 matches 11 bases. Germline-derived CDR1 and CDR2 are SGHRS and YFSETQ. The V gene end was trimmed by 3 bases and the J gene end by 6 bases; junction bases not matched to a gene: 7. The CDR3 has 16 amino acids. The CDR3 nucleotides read TGCGCCAGCAGCTGGGGGCTAGCGGGAGGATCCGGGGAGCTGTTTTTT. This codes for CASSWGLAGGSGELFF.

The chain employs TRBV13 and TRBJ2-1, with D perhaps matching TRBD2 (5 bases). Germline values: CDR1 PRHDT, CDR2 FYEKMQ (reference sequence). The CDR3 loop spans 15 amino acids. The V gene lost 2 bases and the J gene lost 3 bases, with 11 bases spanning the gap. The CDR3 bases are TGTGCCAGCAGCTTATTAAGCGGAGACTACAATGAGCAGTTCTTC. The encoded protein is CASSLLSGDYNEQFF.

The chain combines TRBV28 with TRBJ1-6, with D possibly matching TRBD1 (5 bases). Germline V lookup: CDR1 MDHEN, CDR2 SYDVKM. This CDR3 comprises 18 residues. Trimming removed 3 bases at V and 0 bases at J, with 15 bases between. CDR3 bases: TGTGCCAGCAGTTTTGGGGCAGGGACGAGCTCCTATAATTCACCCCTCCACTTT. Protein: CASSFGAGTSSYNSPLHF.

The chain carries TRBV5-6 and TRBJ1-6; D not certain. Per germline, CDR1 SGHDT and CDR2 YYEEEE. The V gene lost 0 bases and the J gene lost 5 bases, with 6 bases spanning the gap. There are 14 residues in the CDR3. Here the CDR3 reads CASSLGGNNSPLHF. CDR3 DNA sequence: TGTGCCAGCAGCTTGGGGGGAAATAATTCACCCCTCCACTTT. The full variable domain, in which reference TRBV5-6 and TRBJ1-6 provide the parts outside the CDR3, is DAGVTQSPTHLIKTRGQQVTLRCSPKSGHDTVSWYQQALGQGPQFIFQYYEEEERQRGNFPDRFSGHQFPNYSSELNVNALLLGDSALYLCASSLGGNNSPLHFGNGTRLTVT.